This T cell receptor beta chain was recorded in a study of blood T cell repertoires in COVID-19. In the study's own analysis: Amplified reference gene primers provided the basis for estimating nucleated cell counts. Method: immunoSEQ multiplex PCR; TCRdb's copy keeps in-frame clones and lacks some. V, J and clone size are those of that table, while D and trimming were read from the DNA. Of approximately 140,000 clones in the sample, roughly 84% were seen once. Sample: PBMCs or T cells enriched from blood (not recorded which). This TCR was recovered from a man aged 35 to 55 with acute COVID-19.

Here the CDR3 DNA reads TGCAGCGTTGATCGGGCGGGGGGATACACAGATACGCAGTATTTT. Residues: CSVDRAGGYTDTQYF. This chain uses TRBV29-1 with TRBJ2-3, with 8 nucleotides matching TRBD2. CDR1 and CDR2 (germline): SQVTM, ANQGSEA. The trim removed 3 bases at V and 2 bases at J, leaving 7 bases unmatched. The CDR3 consists of 15 residues.